This TCR beta chain emerged from a study of control samples from healthy donors and cancer patients. Libraries were prepared by immunoSEQ multiplex PCR; TCRdb keeps only in-frame clonotypes and omits some of them. The sample includes some 120,000 clones, about 93% of them seen just once. The V and J ends lost 6 bases and 2 bases respectively, with 14 bases between them. Germline CDR1 KGHSH, CDR2 LQKENI. This CDR3 spans 15 amino acids. The sequence was collected from a man aged 45-65 years with head and neck cancer. The chain is built from TRBV18 and TRBJ1-3; perhaps TRBD1 as D (5 bases). Sample: PBMCs. The CDR3 nucleotides read TGTGCCAGCTCCACCATGGGGGAAGCTGGAAACACCATATATTTT. Translating gives CASSTMGEAGNTIYF.